These 28 T cell receptor beta chains came from one sample sequenced in a study of CD8+CD57+ T cells in acquired aplastic anemia. The template used for profiling TCR beta VDJ and CDR3 was genomic DNA. TCRdb called the reads again in MiXCR, with one record for every CDR3 protein. The sample has 450,000 to 550,000 distinct CDR3 sequences; 25% to 40% are singletons. Before being chosen for sequencing, patients had shown CD8+CD57+ cell expansion by flow cytometry. What was sequenced was sorted CD4+, CD8+, or CD8+CD57+ T cells (not recorded which) from PBMCs. The origin of the receptors is a human donor with aplastic anemia.

This clonotype appeared many times. The V call is TRBV29-1, the J call TRBJ2-5; no clear D gene. Trimming shortened V by 6 bases and J by 1 base, and 12 bases separated the two germline ends. Germline-derived CDR1 and CDR2 are SQVTM and ANQGSEA. CDR3 length: 13 amino acids. The CDR3 DNA sequence: TGCAGCGTGGTACTTAGTGCCCAAGAGACCCAGTACTTC. It is translated as CSVVLSAQETQYF.

V is TRBV10-3 and J is TRBJ2-1; 8 bases map to TRBD2. The ends lost 2 bases at V and 2 bases at J; junction bases unmatched: 8. This CDR3 is 17 amino acids long. CDR1 ENHRY and CDR2 SYGVKD come from the germline V gene. The CDR3 spells CAISEAVAGSTYNEQFF. Written as DNA, the CDR3 is TGTGCCATCAGTGAGGCCGTAGCGGGGAGTACCTACAATGAGCAGTTCTTC.

This clonotype was seen at least ten times. This CDR3 is CATSDPWGDSQTQYF. CDR3 nucleotide sequence: TGTGCCACCAGTGACCCCTGGGGGGATTCACAGACCCAGTACTTC. V gene TRBV24-1 combines with J gene TRBJ2-5; D is perhaps TRBD2 (6 bases). Trimming cost V 4 bases and J 6 bases, with 17 bases left between them. This CDR3 region has 15 residues. Germline-derived CDR1 and CDR2 are KGHDR and SFDVKD.

This clonotype was detected only a few times. The chain uses TRBV6-1 and TRBJ1-6, with D tentatively TRBD1 (5 bases). Germline V gives CDR1 MNHNS, CDR2 SASEGT. V lost 5 bases and J 7 bases, leaving 15 bases between the germline ends. There are 15 residues in the CDR3. The CDR3 reads CASSPLSTGNSPLHF. Written as DNA, the CDR3 is TGTGCCAGCAGTCCCCTAAGTACAGGAAATTCACCCCTCCACTTT.

The rearrangement joins TRBV20-1 to TRBJ2-1, with 14 bases lining up with TRBD2. The CDR3 covers 15 residues. With 3 bases clipped from V and 10 bases from J, the junction kept 8 bases outside the gene matches. Looked up from germline, CDR1 is DFQATT and CDR2 is SNEGSKA (reference sequence). The CDR3 DNA is TGCAGTGCTAGCTCGACTAGCGGGAGGGCGGGAGAGCAGTTCTTC. It translates to CSASSTSGRAGEQFF.

This clonotype was observed many times. The chain links TRBV12-3 or TRBV12-4 to TRBJ1-6; possible D gene TRBD1, 6 bases. Trimming removed 3 bases at V and 8 bases at J, with 8 bases between. The CDR3 runs to 13 residues. Here the CDR3 reads CASSFGGHSPLHF. The CDR3 nucleotides are TGTGCCAGCAGTTTTGGGGGGCATTCACCCCTCCACTTT.

This clonotype was observed a few times. The chain is built from TRBV5-1 and TRBJ2-7; 8 nucleotides match TRBD2. This CDR3 spans 14 amino acids. V trimming: 7 bases; J trimming: 0 bases; junction bases outside the gene matches: 6. Per germline, CDR1 SGHRS and CDR2 YFSETQ. CDR3 in amino acids: CASAAGGSSYEQYF. Written as DNA, the CDR3 is TGCGCCAGCGCCGCGGGGGGCAGCTCCTACGAGCAGTACTTC.

In its sample, this clonotype was seen many times. V is TRBV10-3 and J is TRBJ2-6, with D maybe TRBD1 (6 bases). Trimming cost V 6 bases and J 1 base, with 7 bases left between them. The CDR3 length is 14 residues. Germline CDR1 and CDR2: ENHRY and SYGVKD. CDR3 in amino acids: CAIRTGSGANVLTF. DNA of the CDR3: TGTGCCATCAGAACAGGGTCTGGGGCCAACGTCCTGACTTTC.

This clonotype occurred many times. The rearrangement joins TRBV2 to TRBJ1-2, with D uncertain. V gave up 2 bases and J gave up 3 bases, with 13 bases separating them. Germline-derived CDR1 and CDR2 are SNHLY and FYNNEI. This CDR3 has 15 residues. DNA of the CDR3: TGTGCCAGCAGTGAAACCTTTCCAGACCACTATGGCTACACCTTC. Encoded protein: CASSETFPDHYGYTF.

The CDR3: CSSQNGPQLFF. The CDR3 nucleotides read TGCAGCAGCCAAAATGGGCCCCAACTGTTCTTC. The rearrangement uses TRBV29-1 and TRBJ2-1; D remains ambiguous. This CDR3 region has 11 residues. The germline gives CDR1 SQVTM, CDR2 ANQGSEA. V gave up 8 bases and J gave up 15 bases, with 20 bases separating them.

This clonotype showed up many times. V gene TRBV2 combines with J gene TRBJ1-2, with D hard to call. CDR1 and CDR2 from the germline V gene are SNHLY and FYNNEI. Trimming removed 3 bases at V and 1 base at J, with 9 bases between. The CDR3 is 14 amino acids. This CDR3 reads CASSEGTINYGYTF. The CDR3 DNA reads TGTGCCAGCAGTGAGGGAACGATTAACTATGGCTACACCTTC.

This clonotype came up a few times. This sequence may be a read error, since a much larger clone differs from it by one base. The chain joins TRBV19 to TRBJ2-7, with D hard to call. The CDR3 extends over 15 amino acids. Trimming stripped 5 bases from V and 6 bases from J, with 20 bases between. Germline V lookup: CDR1 LNHDA, CDR2 SQIVND (reference sequence). Here the CDR3 DNA reads TGTGCCAGTAGTCTTCGCCCAACAGAACACTGCGAGCAGTACTTC. It encodes CASSLRPTEHCEQYF. Complete variable domain (other parts from reference TRBV19 and TRBJ2-7): DGGITQSPKYLFRKEGQNVTLSCEQNLNHDAMYWYRQDPGQGLRLIYYSQIVNDFQKGDIAEGYSVSREKKESFPLTVTSAQKNPTAFYLCASSLRPTEHCEQYFGPGTRLTVT.

This clonotype has just a few counts. V and J are TRBV20-1 and TRBJ2-1; 9 nucleotides agree with TRBD2. The CDR3 contains 15 residues. The trim removed 4 bases at V and 2 bases at J, leaving 6 bases unmatched. Germline loops: CDR1 DFQATT, CDR2 SNEGSKA (reference sequence). CDR3 sequence reads: CSANLAGEAYNEQFF. DNA of the CDR3: TGCAGTGCTAATTTAGCGGGGGAGGCCTACAATGAGCAGTTCTTC.

A few counts support this clonotype. V is TRBV5-5 and J is TRBJ2-7; weak D call: TRBD1 (6 bases). V dropped 4 bases and J dropped 3 bases, with 11 bases sitting between them. The CDR3 covers 13 residues. Germline V gene sequence: CDR1 SGHKS, CDR2 YYEKEE (reference sequence). The CDR3 is CASSVGGVYEQYF. The CDR3 DNA is TGTGCCAGCAGCGTAGGGGGAGTCTACGAGCAGTACTTC.

A remark on this clonotype: Given a much more abundant clone one base away, this may be a read error. Because the CDR3 is missing its conserved closing phenylalanine or tryptophan, this is likely a read error. V and J are TRBV9 and TRBJ1-1; no clear D gene. Germline V gives CDR1 SGDLS, CDR2 YYNGEE. Trimming removed 4 bases from V and 3 bases from J, with 10 bases in between. CDR3 length: 13 amino acids. The CDR3, as DNA: TGTGCCAGCAGCCCTTCCGGTTACACTGAAGCTTTCTCT. Protein sequence: CASSPSGYTEAFS.

The chain employs TRBV19 and TRBJ2-2; no clear D gene. CDR1 is LNHDA, CDR2 SQIVND, per germline (reference sequence). The V end was cut by 7 bases, the J end by 2 bases, with 8 bases between. The CDR3 has 13 amino acids. The CDR3 nucleotides read TGTGCCAGTAAGAGCAGAAACACCGGGGAGCTGTTTTTT. Translated, it gives CASKSRNTGELFF.

V usage is TRBV19 and J usage is TRBJ2-1; possible D gene TRBD1, 6 bases. This CDR3 spans 15 amino acids. Trimming stripped 4 bases from V and 0 bases from J, with 10 bases between. Germline V gene lookup returns CDR1 LNHDA and CDR2 SQIVND (reference sequence). Written as DNA, the CDR3 is TGTGCCAGTAGTACCGACAGGAACTCCTACAATGAGCAGTTCTTC. Protein product: CASSTDRNSYNEQFF.

This chain connects TRBV2 to TRBJ2-1; D unclear. The V end lost 4 bases, the J end lost 2 bases, and 9 bases lay between the germline ends. The length of the CDR3 is 14 residues. Germline CDR1 reads SNHLY; CDR2 reads FYNNEI. CDR3 nucleotide sequence: TGTGCCAGCAGTGGAGGCAACACCTACAATGAGCAGTTCTTC. It encodes CASSGGNTYNEQFF.

The gene calls are TRBV5-6 and TRBJ2-7; weak D call: TRBD2 (6 bases). The CDR3 sequence is 14 residues long. Germline values: CDR1 SGHDT, CDR2 YYEEEE. The V gene lost 2 bases and the J gene lost 7 bases, with 16 bases spanning the gap. The CDR3 region has the DNA TGTGCCAGCAGCTTATGGGGCCTCAGCGGGGAGCAGTACTTC. This encodes CASSLWGLSGEQYF.

The rearrangement joins TRBV27 to TRBJ1-1; D is unresolved. The length of the CDR3 is 13 residues. Per the germline V gene, CDR1 is MNHEY and CDR2 is SMNVEV (reference sequence). Deletions cut 4 bases from V and 4 bases from J, with 10 bases between. This chain's CDR3 is CASSSPTATEAFF. CDR3 sequence (DNA): TGTGCCAGCAGTTCCCCTACGGCCACTGAAGCTTTCTTT.

This clonotype came up a few times. V gene TRBV11-2 combines with J gene TRBJ2-7, with 14 bases lining up with TRBD2. V shed 1 base and J 0 bases; nucleotides not matched to a gene: 2. CDR1 SGHAT and CDR2 FQNNGV come from the germline V gene. This CDR3 region has 17 residues. The CDR3 DNA follows: TGTGCCAGCAGCTTAGGGGGACTAGCGGGGGTCTCCTACGAGCAGTACTTC. Its protein is CASSLGGLAGVSYEQYF.

As regards this clonotype: Germline and junction disagree at one end, which may indicate a read error. The CDR3 region has the DNA TGTGCCAGCAGCGACACTACAGGGGGCCTTTATAATTCACCCCTCCGCTTT. Its translation is CASSDTTGGLYNSPLRF. The chain joins TRBV9 to TRBJ1-6, with 9 bases aligning to TRBD1. The CDR3 sequence is 17 residues long. Germline V gene sequence: CDR1 SGDLS, CDR2 YYNGEE.

This clonotype occurred a few times. The chain links TRBV4-3 to TRBJ1-1; no reliable D call. Germline V gene lookup returns CDR1 LGHNA and CDR2 YSLEER. CDR3 size: 13 residues. V lost 1 base and J lost 3, with 6 bases in between. CDR3 coding DNA: TGCGCCAGCAGCCAAGGAACGTACACTGAAGCTTTCTTT. This codes for CASSQGTYTEAFF.

The chain carries TRBV13 and TRBJ1-1; possibly TRBD1 for D (6 bases). Germline assignment: CDR1 PRHDT and CDR2 FYEKMQ (reference sequence). V lost 3 bases and J lost 4, with 15 bases in between. The CDR3 extends over 15 amino acids. This CDR3 is CASSFPGGPGTEAFF. The CDR3 DNA follows: TGTGCCAGCAGCTTCCCTGGGGGGCCCGGCACTGAAGCTTTCTTT.

Ten or more counts support this clonotype. The J gene is TRBJ1-2, the V gene TRBV20-1; a possible D gene is TRBD1 (5 bases). The CDR3 sequence is 12 residues long. In germline, CDR1 is DFQATT, CDR2 SNEGSKA (reference sequence). Deletions cut 3 bases from V and 2 bases from J, with 7 bases between. The CDR3: CSASSGNYGYTF. The CDR3 region has the DNA TGCAGTGCTAGCTCAGGGAACTATGGCTACACCTTC.

A few counts support this clonotype. The chain joins TRBV12-3 or TRBV12-4 to TRBJ2-7, with D uncertain. The length of the CDR3 is 12 residues. V lost 5 bases and J 6 bases, leaving 11 bases between the germline ends. The CDR3 reads CASSIQGGEQYF. The CDR3 DNA is TGTGCCAGCAGTATACAAGGTGGCGAGCAGTACTTC.

The table lists this clonotype with a count of one. The chain is built from TRBV19 and TRBJ1-2, with D maybe TRBD1 (5 bases). V was pared by 5 bases and J by 8 bases, with 21 bases between. From germline, CDR1 is LNHDA and CDR2 SQIVND (reference sequence). The CDR3 loop spans 15 amino acids. The CDR3 nucleotides are TGTGCCAGTAGTGTACGCGGGGACGGGAGCTTGGGCTACACCTTC. Protein product: CASSVRGDGSLGYTF.

The V call is TRBV9, the J call TRBJ2-7; D unclear. The length of the CDR3 is 13 residues. The V gene lost 5 bases and the J gene lost 7 bases, with 16 bases spanning the gap. Germline V gives CDR1 SGDLS, CDR2 YYNGEE. CDR3 sequence reads: CASSLGSYNEQYF. CDR3 DNA sequence: TGTGCCAGCAGTCTCGGGTCCTACAATGAGCAGTACTTC.